The subject of this entry is one T cell receptor (beta chain). This sample is part of a study of blood T cell repertoires in COVID-19. Using immunoSEQ multiplex PCR, the repertoire was profiled, and TCRdb retains in-frame clones only, with some absent. The table shows more than 250,000 clones, with roughly 89% occurring only once. Cohort 3 recovered donors had two negative PCRs, clearance, or symptom resolution. The TCR originated in a woman between 40 and 55 years old who had recovered from COVID-19. Input material: PBMCs or T cells enriched from blood (not recorded which).

This CDR3 reads CASRSSAGGIHEQYF. In DNA, the CDR3 is TGTGCCAGCAGATCTAGCGCAGGGGGGATACACGAGCAGTACTTC. V usage is TRBV6-5 and J usage is TRBJ2-7; possible D gene TRBD1, 7 bases. The V end lost 6 bases, the J end lost 5 bases, and 20 bases lay between the germline ends. From germline, CDR1 is MNHEY and CDR2 SVGAGI. CDR3 size: 15 residues.